The T cell receptor beta chain under discussion was sequenced for a study of blood T cell repertoires in COVID-19. The table came from immunoSEQ multiplex PCR; TCRdb's copy has only in-frame clones and leaves some out. The table lists 60,000 or so clones, nearly 80% of them singletons. This clone has a handful of counts. With 5 bases clipped from V and 9 bases from J, the junction kept 22 bases outside the gene matches. This CDR3 contains 18 residues. Germline CDR1 reads MDHEN; CDR2 reads SYDVKM. The sample was peripheral blood. The rearrangement joins TRBV28 to TRBJ2-3; 8 bases fit TRBD2. The receptor was derived from a human donor in a cohort sampled during active COVID-19. Here the CDR3 reads CASSPSPGLGAFGGTQYF. The CDR3 DNA is TGTGCCAGCAGTCCATCTCCGGGACTAGGGGCCTTCGGGGGGACGCAGTATTTT.